These T cell receptor beta chains were read from a single sample in a study of T cell repertoires in cytomegalovirus infection. No cognate antigen is known for these TCRs. TCRdb reprocessed the reads via MiXCR and lists one record per CDR3 protein. This table has fewer than 650,000 distinct CDR3 sequences, roughly 43% appearing once. This specimen consisted of cultured PBMCs, obtained from culture after CMV antigen stimulation. Source of these receptors: a human donor in good health (CMV status not recorded). Some clones in this sample may be carry-over from other donors' samples. The CDR3 runs from the conserved cysteine through the conserved F or W. The D gene is left open where the match is weak. For some rows the clone size is stated as once, few or many, or as a class when expanded; others skip it.

>TRBV29-1|TRBD1|13|TRBJ1-1|NA
TGCAGCGTTGACAGGGGGCTGGGCACTGAAGCTTTCTTT
CSVDRGLGTEAFF
>TRBV12-3/TRBV12-4|NA|16|TRBJ2-7|NA
TGTGCCAGCAGTTCCCTCCTGAGGGGGGGCATGGACGAGCAGTACTTC
CASSSLLRGGMDEQYF
>TRBV20-1|NA|12|TRBJ1-6|NA
TGCAGTGCTGGGGGACAACAAGTGCCCCTCCACTTT
CSAGGQQVPLHF
>TRBV4-1|NA|18|TRBJ1-1|NA
TGCGCCAGCAGCCAAGTCTTAGGGGTTGGAGGGCGGGACACTGAAGCTTTCTTT
CASSQVLGVGGRDTEAFF
>TRBV7-2|NA|15|TRBJ2-1|few
TGTGCCAGCAGCTTCCGGGACCACGGATATGGTGAGCAGTTCTTC
CASSFRDHGYGEQFF
>TRBV27|NA|12|TRBJ1-1|NA
TGTGCCAGCGCAGCCTTGAACACTGAAGCTTTCTTT
CASAALNTEAFF
>TRBV7-2|NA|16|TRBJ2-5|NA
TGTGCCAGCAGCTTGCAAACCTTGAGACACCAAGAGACCCAGTACTTC
CASSLQTLRHQETQYF
>TRBV6-6|TRBD1|16|TRBJ2-1|NA
TGTGCCAGCAGTGCCCGACAGGGCCCCTCCTACAATGAGCAGTTCTTC
CASSARQGPSYNEQFF
>TRBV12-3/TRBV12-4|NA|14|TRBJ2-2|many
TGTGCCAGCAGCTTGTCCCCGAACACCGGGGAGCTGTTTTTT
CASSLSPNTGELFF
>TRBV3-1|TRBD1|14|TRBJ1-1|NA
TGTGCCAGCAGTGTACAGGGGGTCATCACTGAAGCTTTCTTT
CASSVQGVITEAFF
>TRBV4-3|NA|14|TRBJ1-1|NA
TGCGCCAGCAGCCAATTCACCAGGAACACTGAAGCTTTCTTT
CASSQFTRNTEAFF
>TRBV7-8|NA|16|TRBJ2-3|NA
TGTGCCAGCAGCTTGCCGGACAGCGGTTTCACAGATACGCAGTATTTT
CASSLPDSGFTDTQYF
>TRBV6-2/TRBV6-3|NA|13|TRBJ2-2|few
TGTGCCAGCAGATGGACGGATATCGGGGAGCTGTTTTTT
CASRWTDIGELFF
>TRBV12-3/TRBV12-4|TRBD1|15|TRBJ1-1|NA
TGTGCCAGCAGCTACGGACAGGGGATGAACACTGAAGCTTTCTTT
CASSYGQGMNTEAFF
>TRBV19|NA|15|TRBJ1-2|once
TGTGCCAGTAGCCCCTGGGCAGGACCGAACTATGGCTACACCTTC
CASSPWAGPNYGYTF
>TRBV7-2|NA|14|TRBJ2-4|NA
TGTGCCAGCAGCTATGCGGGCAGGGAATCCATTCAGTACTTC
CASSYAGRESIQYF
>TRBV7-2|NA|13|TRBJ1-2|NA
TGTGCCAGCAGCTCTACGGACAGCTATGGCTACACCTTC
CASSSTDSYGYTF
>TRBV6-2/TRBV6-3|NA|16|TRBJ1-1|NA
TGTGCCAGCAGTTACACAACGGGACACCCGAACACTGAAGCTTTCTTT
CASSYTTGHPNTEAFF
>TRBV18|NA|12|TRBJ2-7|many
TGTGCCAGCAGCCCCTCAGCTTACGAGCAGTACTTC
CASSPSAYEQYF
>TRBV6-5|TRBD1|14|TRBJ2-1|NA
TGTGCCAGCAGTTACCCGGACAGGAGGAATGAGCAGTTCTTC
CASSYPDRRNEQFF
>TRBV18|TRBD2|15|TRBJ2-1|few
TGTGCCAGCTCACCCAGGGGACTAGTCATCTATGGGCAGTTCTTC
CASSPRGLVIYGQFF
>TRBV20-1|NA|14|TRBJ1-5|NA
TGCAGTGCTCGGACACCCTCTTCCAATCAGCCCCAGCATTTT
CSARTPSSNQPQHF
>TRBV12-3/TRBV12-4|TRBD1|16|TRBJ2-7|NA
TGTGCCAGCAGTGTTTCCCCCGGGACAGCCTCCTACGAGCAGTACTTC
CASSVSPGTASYEQYF
>TRBV19|NA|13|TRBJ2-3|NA
TGTGCCAGTAGAGGGACTCCCAGGGGTACGCAGTATTTT
CASRGTPRGTQYF
>TRBV5-1|TRBD2|16|TRBJ2-1|NA
TGCGCCAGCAGCTTATCAGCGGGAGTCTCCTACAATGAGCAGTTCTTC
CASSLSAGVSYNEQFF
>TRBV7-9|TRBD2|16|TRBJ2-3|many
TGTGCCAGCAGCTCCCCCGGGACTAGCAACGCAGATACGCAGTATTTT
CASSSPGTSNADTQYF
>TRBV7-2|NA|14|TRBJ1-5|many
TGTGCCAGCAGCCGGGAGGGGGGCAAACAGCCCCAGCATTTT
CASSREGGKQPQHF
>TRBV6-2/TRBV6-3|NA|13|TRBJ1-1|NA
TGTGCCAGCCTGACGGGGATGAACACTGAAGCTTTCTTT
CASLTGMNTEAFF
>TRBV12-3/TRBV12-4|NA|12|TRBJ2-7|NA
TGTGCCAGCAGTTTAGTGGGTCCCGAGCAGTACTTC
CASSLVGPEQYF
>TRBV6-5|NA|17|TRBJ1-4|NA
TGTGCCAGCAGTTACTCTCCCCCAGCAGGGTTAAATGAAAAACTGTTTTTT
CASSYSPPAGLNEKLFF
>TRBV2|TRBD2|16|TRBJ2-1|NA
TGTGCCAGCAGTGCGCGGGGTAGCGGGGCTCCTAGTGAGCAGTTCTTC
CASSARGSGAPSEQFF
>TRBV7-2|TRBD2|16|TRBJ2-4|NA
TGTGCCAGCAGGTCGGGAGGGGGTCTAGCCAAAAACATTCAGTACTTC
CASRSGGGLAKNIQYF
>TRBV7-2|TRBD2|14|TRBJ2-1|few
TGTGCCAGCACGGCCAGCGGGAGCTACAATGAGCAGTTCTTC
CASTASGSYNEQFF
>TRBV12-3/TRBV12-4|NA|13|TRBJ2-7|NA
TGTGCCAGCAGTTTATATGGTGTCTACGAGCAGTACTTC
CASSLYGVYEQYF
>TRBV19|TRBD1|17|TRBJ1-1|few
TGTGCCAGCAAAACAGGGGGCGCGGGGGGCTCGAACACTGAAGCTTTCTTT
CASKTGGAGGSNTEAFF
>TRBV6-1|TRBD1|12|TRBJ1-1|NA
TGTGCCAGCGGGGACAGGGGCACTGAAGCTTTCTTT
CASGDRGTEAFF
>TRBV6-1|NA|14|TRBJ1-1|many
TGTGCCAGCAGTGAACAGGAGAGATTCACTGAAGCTTTCTTT
CASSEQERFTEAFF
>TRBV15|NA|14|TRBJ2-1|few
TGTGCCACCAGCAGAGTGAGAACCAACAATGAGCAGTTCTTC
CATSRVRTNNEQFF
>TRBV10-2|NA|19|TRBJ2-1|few
TGCGCCAGCAGGGGAGGTTCCCAACCCTTGACAGCCCGTAGGGATGAGCAGTTCTTC
CASRGGSQPLTARRDEQFF
>TRBV12-3/TRBV12-4|NA|15|TRBJ2-2|NA
TGTGCCAGCAGTTTAATGAGGGGGAACACCGGGGAGCTGTTTTTT
CASSLMRGNTGELFF
>TRBV12-3/TRBV12-4|NA|15|TRBJ2-5|NA
TGTGCCAGCAGTTTGGACCGACAGGTAGTAGAGACCCAGTACTTC
CASSLDRQVVETQYF
>TRBV12-5|TRBD1|16|TRBJ2-4|few
TGTGCTAGTGGTCGCCCCCGAGGGACAGCGGAAAACATTCAGTACTTC
CASGRPRGTAENIQYF
>TRBV9|NA|12|TRBJ1-2|NA
TGTGCCAGCAGCGTCGCGGGGAGGGGCTACACCTTC
CASSVAGRGYTF
>TRBV7-2|NA|16|TRBJ1-2|NA
TGTGCCAGCAGCCCCCAGACGACAGGTTCGAACTATGGCTACACCTTC
CASSPQTTGSNYGYTF
>TRBV20-1|NA|14|TRBJ2-1|NA
TGCAGTGCTAGAGCGTCTGGGGGAGTAAATGAGCAGTTCTTC
CSARASGGVNEQFF
>TRBV7-9|TRBD2|14|TRBJ2-3|NA
TGTGCCAGCAAGAGCGGGGTAAATTCAGATACGCAGTATTTT
CASKSGVNSDTQYF
>TRBV2|TRBD1|14|TRBJ1-1|NA
TGTGCCAGCATGCGGACAGGGCCGAACACTGAAGCTTTCTTT
CASMRTGPNTEAFF
>TRBV7-9|NA|14|TRBJ1-3|few
TGTGCCAGCAGCTTTTACGCGGGGGGAAACACCATATATTTT
CASSFYAGGNTIYF
>TRBV7-2|NA|13|TRBJ1-6|NA
TGTGCCAGCAGCCCGGGCTTTAATTCACCCCTCCACTTT
CASSPGFNSPLHF
>TRBV6-6|TRBD2|17|TRBJ2-1|NA
TGTGCCAGCAGTTACTCGAGTAGCGGGGGTTACTACAATGAGCAGTTCTTC
CASSYSSSGGYYNEQFF
>TRBV7-6|NA|15|TRBJ1-2|once
TGTGCCAGCAGCTCTGGGGCAGACTCTAACTATGGCTACACCTTC
CASSSGADSNYGYTF
>TRBV2|NA|14|TRBJ1-4|once
TGTGCCAGCGGCCTACAGGGCATACGAGGAAAACTGTTTTTT
CASGLQGIRGKLFF
>TRBV12-3/TRBV12-4|TRBD1|13|TRBJ1-5|many
TGTGCCAGCAGCTGGGACAGAAATCAGCCCCAGCATTTT
CASSWDRNQPQHF
>TRBV5-5|NA|14|TRBJ2-5|NA
TGTGCCAGCACCCGGTGGGGGGTACAAGAGACCCAGTACTTC
CASTRWGVQETQYF
>TRBV12-3/TRBV12-4|NA|11|TRBJ2-1|NA
TGTGCCAGCAGCTCCGCGTGGGAGCAGTTCTTC
CASSSAWEQFF
>TRBV10-3|NA|14|TRBJ2-7|few
TGTGCCATCAGTGAGTCGCAACACCTTGACGAGCAGTACTTC
CAISESQHLDEQYF
>TRBV7-9|NA|14|TRBJ2-7|NA
TGTGCCAGCAGCTTAGGCCCCAAGCTTGCCGAGCAGTACTTC
CASSLGPKLAEQYF